These 23 T cell receptor beta chains share one sample of origin, sequenced in a study of memory CD4+ T cells and cytomegalovirus serostatus. Single viable CD3+CD4+CD8-CD45RO+ cells were sorted as the memory CD4+ T cells. TCRdb's copy holds only in-frame clones and misses some; the assay was immunoSEQ multiplex PCR. The repertoire consists of 35,000 to 45,000 clones, with roughly 83% occurring once and the leading ten covering approximately 0.81%. Sequencing input: memory CD4+ T cells from blood. The receptors originated from an adult in good health and CMV-seronegative.

By its share, this clone is medium-sized. At the DNA level, this CDR3 is encoded by other sequences in the same sample as well. The rearrangement joins TRBV5-6 to TRBJ1-1; TRBD1 aligns across 9 bases. The CDR3 totals 15 residues. Germline CDR1 SGHDT, CDR2 YYEEEE. The junction had 9 bases not matched to a gene; V was cut back by 4 bases and J by 5 bases. CDR3 sequence: CASSGTGGRGTEAFF. The CDR3 nucleotides read TGTGCCAGCAGCGGAACAGGGGGCCGTGGAACTGAAGCTTTCTTT.

This clone was observed once. This chain uses TRBV30 with TRBJ1-2; D may be TRBD1 (5 bases). The CDR3 has 12 amino acids. Per germline, CDR1 GTSNPN and CDR2 SVGIG (reference sequence). Trimming took 2 bases from V and 5 from J, leaving 9 bases between them. Here the CDR3 reads CAWSSGPYGYTF. Here the CDR3 DNA reads TGTGCCTGGAGTTCAGGGCCATATGGCTACACCTTC.

The chain combines TRBV4-1 with TRBJ2-1; TRBD2 matches at 8 bases. The germline V gene has CDR1 MGHRA and CDR2 YSYEKL. This CDR3 is built from 16 residues. The V and J ends lost 2 bases and 6 bases, in that order; junction bases with no gene match: 9. The CDR3 sequence is CASSQPSGSGFNEQFF. The CDR3 nucleotides read TGCGCCAGCAGCCAACCGAGCGGGAGCGGGTTCAATGAGCAGTTCTTC.

J is TRBJ1-2 and V is TRBV11-2, with D unclear. The CDR3 is 13 residues long. V was trimmed by 0 bases and J by 4 bases, leaving 6 bases between them. In germline, CDR1 is SGHAT, CDR2 FQNNGV. CDR3 sequence reads: CASSLEGSYGYTF. CDR3 in DNA: TGTGCCAGCAGCTTAGAGGGTAGCTATGGCTACACCTTC.

The count of this clone is one. The rearrangement joins TRBV6-6 to TRBJ2-7, with D perhaps being TRBD1 or TRBD2 (5 bases each). The CDR3 has 12 residues. The germline V and J ends were trimmed by 7 bases and 7 bases, with 14 bases remaining between them. The germline V gene encodes CDR1 MNHNY and CDR2 SVGAGI (reference sequence). The DNA of the CDR3 is TGTGCCAGCAATGGGGGAGTAAGTGAGCAGTACTTC. Translating gives CASNGGVSEQYF.

This chain links TRBV11-2 with TRBJ2-3, with 15 bases lining up with TRBD2. Trimming cost V 5 bases and J 3 bases; bases outside gene matches: 12. The germline V gene has CDR1 SGHAT and CDR2 FQNNGV. This CDR3 spans 19 amino acids. The CDR3 protein is CASSRTGLAGGRGTDTQYF. CDR3 DNA sequence: TGTGCCAGCAGCCGTACTGGACTAGCGGGGGGGCGCGGAACAGATACGCAGTATTTT.

Turning to this clone: The sample contains more than one DNA sequence encoding this CDR3. The chain uses TRBV2 and TRBJ2-2, with D unclear. Germline values: CDR1 SNHLY, CDR2 FYNNEI. The CDR3 loop spans 12 amino acids. Trimming stripped 8 bases from V and 3 bases from J, with 7 bases between. CDR3 protein: CASALDTGELFF. In DNA form, the CDR3 reads TGTGCCAGCGCCCTGGACACCGGGGAGCTGTTTTTT.

The rearrangement joins TRBV4-3 to TRBJ2-2, with TRBD2 matching over 8 bases. Germline assignment: CDR1 LGHNA and CDR2 YSLEER. Trimming took 4 bases from V and 8 from J; bases not matched to a gene: 12. CDR3 size: 16 residues. The chain's CDR3 is CASSLGLAGGAGELFF. The CDR3 DNA is TGCGCCAGCAGCCTCGGACTAGCCGGGGGAGCTGGGGAGCTGTTTTTT.

The CDR3 protein is CASSYATGADGYTF. In DNA form, the CDR3 reads TGTGCCAGCAGTTACGCGACGGGGGCGGATGGCTACACCTTC. V gene TRBV6-6 combines with J gene TRBJ1-2; the D gene is possibly TRBD1 (6 bases). V lost 2 bases and J 6 bases, leaving 13 bases between the germline ends. Germline loops: CDR1 MNHNY, CDR2 SVGAGI (reference sequence). CDR3 length: 14 residues.

The sample holds one count of this clone. The rearrangement links TRBV7-3 to TRBJ1-1, with TRBD1 as a possible D gene (5 bases). The length of the CDR3 is 13 residues. Germline assignment: CDR1 SGHTA and CDR2 FQGTGA. Trimming took off 3 bases at V and 5 bases at J, with 10 bases between the two ends. CDR3 amino acids: CASSFVGETEAFF. The CDR3, as DNA: TGTGCCAGCAGCTTCGTGGGGGAGACTGAAGCTTTCTTT.

The chain combines TRBV7-2 with TRBJ1-2, with D uncertain. Germline V gene lookup returns CDR1 SGHTA and CDR2 FQGNSA. V was clipped by 5 bases and J by 8 bases, with 18 bases between them. CDR3 length: 14 amino acids. The CDR3 region has the DNA TGTGCCAGCAGCCCCAGAAACCCCTATGCCGGCTACACCTTC. This encodes CASSPRNPYAGYTF. Based on the CDR3 plus reference TRBV7-2 and TRBJ1-2, the full variable domain is GAGVSQSPSNKVTEKGKDVELRCDPISGHTALYWYRQSLGQGLEFLIYFQGNSAPDKSGLPSDRFSAERTGGSVSTLTIQRTQQEDSAVYLCASSPRNPYAGYTFGSGTRLTVV.

The chain recombines TRBV10-3 with TRBJ2-3; the match to TRBD2 covers 10 bases. The trim removed 8 bases at V and 2 bases at J, leaving 7 bases unmatched. Germline assignment: CDR1 ENHRY and CDR2 SYGVKD. CDR3 size: 15 residues. CDR3 sequence: CAIGTSGDDTDTQYF. The CDR3, as DNA: TGTGCCATCGGTACTAGCGGGGACGACACAGATACGCAGTATTTT.

The gene calls are TRBV5-1 and TRBJ1-1; the D is unclear. The CDR3 has 15 residues. Germline V gene sequence: CDR1 SGHRS, CDR2 YFSETQ. With 4 bases removed from V and 1 base from J, the gap between germline ends came to 14 bases. CDR3 region: CASSGTTSTNTEAFF. In DNA form, the CDR3 reads TGCGCCAGCAGCGGCACAACATCGACGAACACTGAAGCTTTCTTT.

The CDR3 is CASRFGFSGNTIYF. CDR3 nucleotides: TGTGCCAGCAGATTCGGTTTCTCTGGAAACACCATATATTTT. The chain uses TRBV28 and TRBJ1-3; D remains unclear. Germline V CDR1 and CDR2: MDHEN, SYDVKM. The CDR3 is made up of 14 amino acids. V lost 6 bases, J lost 0 bases, and 9 bases lay in between. The full variable domain, its missing parts supplied by reference TRBV28 and TRBJ1-3, is DVKVTQSSRYLVKRTGEKVFLECVQDMDHENMFWYRQDPGLGLRLIYFSYDVKMKEKGDIPEGYSVSREKKERFSLILESASTNQTSMYLCASRFGFSGNTIYFGEGSWLTVV.

The chain couples TRBV7-9 to TRBJ1-4; unclear D gene. CDR1 and CDR2 from the germline V gene are SEHNR and FQNEAQ (reference sequence). The CDR3 has 14 residues. V shed 5 bases and J shed 8 bases, with 15 bases lying between them. The CDR3 sequence: CASSLIEGGEKLFF. CDR3 nucleotide sequence: TGTGCCAGCAGCCTAATTGAAGGAGGGGAAAAACTGTTTTTT.

The chain is built from TRBV14 and TRBJ1-6; D perhaps matches TRBD1 (6 bases). The CDR3 extends over 16 amino acids. With 1 base removed from V and 6 bases from J, the gap between germline ends came to 13 bases. The germline V gene encodes CDR1 SGHDN and CDR2 FVKESK. This CDR3 reads CASSQVGGKGNSPLHF. CDR3 in DNA: TGTGCCAGCAGCCAAGTGGGGGGCAAGGGTAATTCACCCCTCCACTTT.

The chain employs TRBV5-1 and TRBJ1-5; D unresolved. CDR1 is SGHRS, CDR2 YFSETQ, per germline. V lost 4 bases and J 7 bases, leaving 9 bases between the germline ends. The CDR3 covers 12 residues. The CDR3: CASSESGQPQHF. CDR3 DNA: TGCGCCAGCAGCGAATCCGGCCAGCCCCAGCATTTT.

This sequence joins TRBV5-4 and TRBJ1-2; the D gene is possibly TRBD1 (6 bases). The V end was cut by 3 bases, the J end by 6 bases, with 21 bases between. Germline CDR1 SGHNT, CDR2 YYREEE (reference sequence). The CDR3 runs to 16 residues. This chain's CDR3 is CASSWGGGLGVNGYTF. The CDR3 coding sequence is TGTGCCAGCAGCTGGGGTGGGGGGCTCGGTGTCAATGGCTACACCTTC.

The gene calls are TRBV5-1 and TRBJ2-2; D is unclear. Germline assignment: CDR1 SGHRS and CDR2 YFSETQ. CDR3 size: 13 residues. V lost 4 bases to trimming and J lost 7 bases, with 11 bases between them. The CDR3 sequence is CASSPTASGELFF. The CDR3 region has the DNA TGCGCCAGCAGCCCGACCGCGAGCGGGGAGCTGTTTTTT.

This chain joins TRBV5-1 and TRBJ2-7; D might be TRBD1 (6 bases). With 3 bases removed from V and 4 bases from J, the gap between germline ends came to 17 bases. The CDR3 has 15 residues. CDR1 is SGHRS and CDR2 is YFSETQ in the germline V gene. The CDR3 DNA reads as TGCGCCAGCAGCTCACACAGGGCTTCCATATACGAGCAGTACTTC. Amino acids: CASSSHRASIYEQYF.

The chain carries TRBV7-2 and TRBJ2-6; D is unclear. Germline V gives CDR1 SGHTA, CDR2 FQGNSA. The CDR3 is 18 amino acids. V lost 9 bases, J lost 5 bases, and 26 bases lay in between. The CDR3 loop reads CASVGSGVDQIRANVLTF. In DNA form, the CDR3 reads TGTGCCAGTGTGGGTAGTGGGGTAGACCAAATAAGGGCCAACGTCCTGACTTTC.

The chain combines TRBV19 with TRBJ1-5; 9 bases agree with TRBD1. The CDR3 length is 14 residues. With V trimmed by 4 bases and J by 9 bases, 7 bases remained unmatched. Germline V gene sequence: CDR1 LNHDA, CDR2 SQIVND (reference sequence). DNA for the CDR3: TGTGCCAGTAGTAAGGGACAGGGTTATGGGCCCCAGCATTTT. It specifies CASSKGQGYGPQHF.

The chain recombines TRBV7-2 with TRBJ1-1; D is unclear. This CDR3 region has 14 residues. Trimming pared 5 bases from V and 0 bases from J, leaving 10 bases between. Germline V lookup: CDR1 SGHTA, CDR2 FQGNSA. In DNA, the CDR3 is TGTGCCAGCAGCCTCAGAACAGTGAACACTGAAGCTTTCTTT. Translating gives CASSLRTVNTEAFF.